This T cell receptor (beta chain) is drawn from a study of T cell responses to AZD1222 COVID-19 vaccine. Study outcomes and limitations: The number of AZD1222 recipients seropositive at baseline was only five or six. Donors were largely white British and mainly female; clonal diversity was possibly underestimated.

Assay: immunoSEQ multiplex PCR; the TCRdb copy retains only in-frame clones and omits some. The sample holds 150,000 to 250,000 clones, approximately 94% seen once. As regards this clone: Its antigen is unidentified.

This CDR3 has 14 amino acids. Per germline, CDR1 SNHLY and CDR2 FYNNEI. The trim removed 6 bases at V and 4 bases at J, leaving 8 bases unmatched. The rearrangement joins TRBV2 to TRBJ1-1; 7 nucleotides line up with TRBD1. Sequenced material: peripheral blood, taken 28 days after the second AZD1222 dose. The TCR was taken from an adult who received the AZD1222 COVID-19 vaccine. The CDR3 DNA reads as TGTGCCAGCAGCCCAGACAGGGTGGGCACTGAAGCTTTCTTT. It is translated as CASSPDRVGTEAFF.